Listed below are T cell receptor beta chains from one sample, sequenced in a study of T cell repertoires in ileal Crohn's disease. Only in-frame clones appear in the TCRdb table, and some are missing; sequencing was by immunoSEQ multiplex PCR. The table lists more than 15,000 clones, more than 65% of them singletons, with over 3.5% in the top ten. The sequenced sample was ileal tissue. The receptor source for this set is an adult with Crohn's disease. CDR3s include the opening cysteine and the closing phenylalanine or tryptophan. A D gene is named only where the DNA matches it firmly. For some rows the clone size is stated as once, few or many, or as a class when expanded; others skip it.

CDR3 DNA,CDR3 protein,V gene,J gene,D gene,clone size
TGTGCCAGCAGCGGAAACCCGGGACTAGCGGACCCTATAGCCAAAAACATTCAGTACTTC,CASSGNPGLADPIAKNIQYF,TRBV9,TRBJ2-4,TRBD2,.
TGTGCCAGCAGACTACAGGGGGCCCTCCACTTT,CASRLQGALHF,TRBV6-5,TRBJ1-6,TRBD1,.
TGCGCCAGCAGCTCGGGACAGGGGGCGCGCGGAAACACCATATATTTT,CASSSGQGARGNTIYF,TRBV5-1,TRBJ1-3,TRBD1,.
TGTGCCAGCAGCTTAACAGGCTCCACGGGGGGCAATCAGCCCCAGCATTTT,CASSLTGSTGGNQPQHF,TRBV7-8,TRBJ1-5,.,.
TGTGCCAGTAGTATTTGGTCGGCTTCGGGAAATTCACCCCTCCACTTT,CASSIWSASGNSPLHF,TRBV19,TRBJ1-6,.,.
TGTGCCACCTCCTCCGGGACTAGCTCTAATGAGCAGTTCTTC,CATSSGTSSNEQFF,TRBV2,TRBJ2-1,TRBD2,few
TGCAGTGCCAATAGAGGGACTGAAGCTTTCTTT,CSANRGTEAFF,TRBV20-1,TRBJ1-1,.,.
TGTGCCAGCAGCCCAGTCCGGGACACTGAAGCTTTCTTT,CASSPVRDTEAFF,TRBV7-2,TRBJ1-1,.,.
TGTGCCAGCCGTTCCCACGGGTACGGAAACACCATATATTTT,CASRSHGYGNTIYF,TRBV6-5,TRBJ1-3,.,.
TGTGCCAGCAGCTTAGTGGCGGGGGTGGACACCGGGGAGCTGTTTTTT,CASSLVAGVDTGELFF,TRBV7-6,TRBJ2-2,TRBD2,.
TGTGCCAGCAGTGAGTTTAGCGGGAGAACCGGGGAGCTGTTTTTT,CASSEFSGRTGELFF,TRBV25-1,TRBJ2-2,TRBD2,once
TGTGCCTGGACCCGTGGGGGACACTCGGTCGCTGAAGCTTTCTTT,CAWTRGGHSVAEAFF,TRBV30,TRBJ1-1,.,.
TGTGCCAGCAGTTACTCGAGGGTCAATCAGCCCCAGCATTTT,CASSYSRVNQPQHF,TRBV6-5,TRBJ1-5,.,once
TGTGCCTGGAGGGCTTCGGGGGGATCTTGGGAAGCTTTCTTT,CAWRASGGSWEAFF,TRBV30,TRBJ1-1,.,.
TGTGCCAGTAGTCAAGGGAGTCGGATTAGCAATCAGCCCCAGCATTTT,CASSQGSRISNQPQHF,TRBV19,TRBJ1-5,.,.
TGTGCCAGCAGTGAAAGGGGCTCCTACGAGCAGTACTTC,CASSERGSYEQYF,TRBV6-5,TRBJ2-7,.,.
TGTGCCAGCAGCCAAGGACTAGCGGGAGTAGGCGAGCAGTACTTC,CASSQGLAGVGEQYF,TRBV7-9,TRBJ2-7,TRBD2,few
TGTGCCAGCAGTTACTCGATTCAGGTTTCCGGCGAGCAGTACTTC,CASSYSIQVSGEQYF,TRBV6-5,TRBJ2-7,.,once
TGTGCCAGCAGCCCAGAGCGGGGGGCCTTAACCTACGAGCAGTACTTC,CASSPERGALTYEQYF,TRBV4-2,TRBJ2-7,TRBD2,.
TGCGCCAGCAGCTTGCCTCCCCAGGCGACCTACGAGCAGTACTTC,CASSLPPQATYEQYF,TRBV5-1,TRBJ2-7,.,.
TGTGCCAGCAGCCCTAGCGGGGGGGCCTTCGAGCAGTACTTC,CASSPSGGAFEQYF,TRBV7-9,TRBJ2-7,TRBD2,.
TGTGCCAGTAGTCCCGCTAGGACTAGAACCAACATTCAGTACTTC,CASSPARTRTNIQYF,TRBV19,TRBJ2-4,TRBD2,.
TGTGCCAGCAGCTCGGGACTCCCAATGGATACGCAGTATTTT,CASSSGLPMDTQYF,TRBV7-8,TRBJ2-3,.,.
TGTGCCAGCAGTGAGAGGGCCTATGGCTACACCTTC,CASSERAYGYTF,TRBV2,TRBJ1-2,.,.
TGTGCCTGGAGTGACGGGTACGGCCTAGCGGGAGGGCGCTACAATGAGCAGTTCTTC,CAWSDGYGLAGGRYNEQFF,TRBV30,TRBJ2-1,TRBD2,.
TGTGCCAGCAGCTTAATGACAGGGGGATACGAGCAGTACTTC,CASSLMTGGYEQYF,TRBV7-2,TRBJ2-7,TRBD1,.
TGTGCCAGCAGTTTCAGCGGGGGGGCCAATAATGAGCAGTTCTTC,CASSFSGGANNEQFF,TRBV6-5,TRBJ2-1,TRBD2,few
TGTGCCAGCAGCTCCAGGATGAACACTGAAGCTTTCTTT,CASSSRMNTEAFF,TRBV7-8,TRBJ1-1,.,.
TGTGCCAGTAGGGGACAGGGGATGGCTTTCTTT,CASRGQGMAFF,TRBV19,TRBJ1-1,TRBD1,.
TGCAGCGGGACACAGGGGGACTCGCAGTACTTC,CSGTQGDSQYF,TRBV29-1,TRBJ2-7,TRBD1,once
TGTGCCAGCAGCGTGGGCCCAGGACAGGGGGTTAACACTGAAGCTTTCTTT,CASSVGPGQGVNTEAFF,TRBV9,TRBJ1-1,TRBD1,.
TGTGCCATCTCCAGGGGGCTGTATGGCTACACCTTC,CAISRGLYGYTF,TRBV6-6,TRBJ1-2,TRBD1,.
TGTGCCAGCAGTGCCCAGGGGCGAGACAATGAGCAGTTCTTC,CASSAQGRDNEQFF,TRBV6-1,TRBJ2-1,.,.
TGTGCCAGCAGCTTAAAAGGGGGGGAAACAGATACGCAGTATTTT,CASSLKGGETDTQYF,TRBV13,TRBJ2-3,.,.
TGTGCCAGCAGCCGGGACAGTGCCTATGGCTACACCTTC,CASSRDSAYGYTF,TRBV5-4,TRBJ1-2,TRBD1,.
TGTGCCAGCAGTTACCGAGAGGGGACCCAGTACTTC,CASSYREGTQYF,TRBV6-5,TRBJ2-5,.,.
TGTGCCAGCAGCTTAAGCTCGGCAGGGGCTGGAAACACCATATATTTT,CASSLSSAGAGNTIYF,TRBV7-6,TRBJ1-3,.,.
TGTGCCAGCAGCTTAGATCCTAGTGACTACGAGCAGTACTTC,CASSLDPSDYEQYF,TRBV7-2,TRBJ2-7,.,.
TGTGCCAGCGCCGTAACGTTAATGCCGGGACTAGGATTTTACGAGCAGTACTTC,CASAVTLMPGLGFYEQYF,TRBV5-6,TRBJ2-7,TRBD2,.
TGTGCCAGCAGTGGGCGGACAGGGCTGGGCGAAAAACTGTTTTTT,CASSGRTGLGEKLFF,TRBV6-1,TRBJ1-4,TRBD1,.
TGTGCCAGCAGTGAAGTGTCCTTCCCGGGACAGGGGCCCTACGAGCAGTACTTC,CASSEVSFPGQGPYEQYF,TRBV6-1,TRBJ2-7,TRBD1,.
TGTGCCAGCAGCTTATCAGAGGCTGGCTACACCTTC,CASSLSEAGYTF,TRBV7-9,TRBJ1-2,.,.
TGTGCCACCAGCAGAGATCTAGGGGTGTCCGGGACTAGCGGACTGCTCTACAATGAGCAGTTCTTC,CATSRDLGVSGTSGLLYNEQFF,TRBV15,TRBJ2-1,TRBD2,.
TGTGCCACCCTCCTGGGAGCGCCGGGTGCAAATGAGCAGTTCTTC,CATLLGAPGANEQFF,TRBV6-8,TRBJ2-1,.,.
TGTGCCAGCAGTTTAGGGGCCAGTGGCGAGACCCAGTACTTC,CASSLGASGETQYF,TRBV27,TRBJ2-5,.,.
TGTGCCAGCAGGTCTACCGGCGAGCAGTACTTC,CASRSTGEQYF,TRBV6-5,TRBJ2-7,.,.
TGTGCCTGGAGTCACAGGGTGGATGGCGAGCAGTACTTC,CAWSHRVDGEQYF,TRBV30,TRBJ2-7,.,.
TGTGCCAGCAGCTTAGGCGGGGACAGCTACTATGGCTACACCTTC,CASSLGGDSYYGYTF,TRBV7-8,TRBJ1-2,TRBD1,.
TGTGCCAGCAGCTCCTTAACTAGCGGGGGGCTCTACGAGCAGTACTTC,CASSSLTSGGLYEQYF,TRBV7-2,TRBJ2-7,TRBD2,.
TGTGCCAGCAGCTCCCCTCCCGGGAGACTGGGCTACACCTTC,CASSSPPGRLGYTF,TRBV6-6,TRBJ1-2,.,.
TGTGCCAGCAGCCTACTCTCTGGAAACACCATATATTTT,CASSLLSGNTIYF,TRBV13,TRBJ1-3,.,few
TGTGCCAGTGAAATCATGGAGGGAGCTAATTCACCCCTCCACTTT,CASEIMEGANSPLHF,TRBV27,TRBJ1-6,.,.